These T cell receptor beta chains were read from a single sample in a study of T-cell memory formation after mild COVID-19. TCRdb re-derived calls from the 5' RACE reads in MiXCR, one entry per CDR3 protein. The sample holds about 610,000 distinct CDR3 sequences; roughly 17% are singletons and the top ten take about 7.5%. The sequenced sample was PBMCs or a T cell subset sorted from them (not recorded which). The receptors derive from an adult woman who had mild COVID-19 (a few samples of this study predate the infection). Cell type and time point are not known. The CDR3 runs from the conserved cysteine through the conserved F or W. Fields, in order: V gene, CDR3 length, J gene, D gene, clone size, CDR3 protein, CDR3 DNA. The D gene is left open where the match is weak. Clone size, where shown, is once, few, many, or a class for clones that have expanded.

TRBV9	11	TRBJ2-7	-	-	CASRVLYEQYF	TGTGCCAGCAGGGTCCTCTACGAGCAGTACTTC
TRBV7-7	15	TRBJ2-1	-	-	CASSLGTGVDNEQFF	TGTGCTAGCAGCTTAGGGACGGGGGTTGACAATGAGCAGTTCTTC
TRBV5-6	14	TRBJ2-3	TRBD1	-	CASSYQGDTDTQYF	TGTGCCAGCAGCTACCAGGGGGACACAGATACGCAGTATTTT
TRBV5-5	16	TRBJ2-7	TRBD1	many	CASSLDPGQSSYEQYF	TGTGCCAGCAGCTTAGACCCGGGACAGAGCTCCTACGAGCAGTACTTC
TRBV5-8	18	TRBJ2-6	TRBD2	-	CASNSGLAKSSGANVLTF	TGTGCCAGCAACTCCGGACTAGCGAAAAGCTCTGGGGCCAACGTCCTGACTTTC
TRBV30	15	TRBJ2-2	-	few	CAWRKGKRDTGELFF	TGTGCCTGGAGAAAGGGGAAGCGGGACACCGGGGAGCTGTTTTTT
TRBV18	14	TRBJ1-6	-	-	CASSPGRLNSPLHF	TGTGCCAGCTCACCCGGAAGACTAAATTCACCCCTCCACTTT
TRBV20-1	14	TRBJ1-1	TRBD1	few	CSARVDRVGTEAFF	TGCAGTGCTAGAGTCGACAGGGTTGGAACTGAAGCTTTCTTT
TRBV7-8	16	TRBJ2-2	-	many	CASSFRTGKLSGELFF	TGTGCCAGCAGCTTCCGTACAGGGAAATTATCCGGGGAGCTGTTTTTT
TRBV7-2	16	TRBJ1-1	-	few	CASSKGLMTLNTEAFF	TGTGCCAGCAGCAAAGGCCTGATGACACTGAACACTGAAGCTTTCTTT
TRBV9	13	TRBJ1-2	-	few	CASSVEPTDGYTF	TGTGCCAGCAGCGTAGAGCCCACAGACGGCTACACCTTC
TRBV5-1	15	TRBJ1-1	TRBD1	-	CASSWGQGATTEAFF	TGCGCCAGCAGCTGGGGTCAGGGGGCAACGACTGAAGCTTTCTTT
TRBV5-4	15	TRBJ2-7	TRBD1	few	CASSTSDRGRYEQYF	TGTGCCAGCAGCACTTCCGACAGGGGGCGTTACGAGCAGTACTTC
TRBV9	15	TRBJ1-6	-	-	CASSLGTVRNSPLHF	TGTGCCAGCAGCCTCGGGACGGTTAGGAATTCACCCCTCCACTTT
TRBV11-2	16	TRBJ2-5	TRBD1	-	CASSLIGQGREETQYF	TGTGCCAGCAGCTTAATCGGACAGGGAAGGGAAGAGACCCAGTACTTC
TRBV2	12	TRBJ1-2	-	once	CAIQPAGYGYTF	TGTGCCATCCAACCAGCAGGGTATGGCTACACCTTC
TRBV6-5	14	TRBJ1-1	-	few	CASSYLAGNTEAFF	TGTGCCAGCAGTTACTTGGCAGGGAACACTGAAGCTTTCTTT
TRBV5-1	13	TRBJ2-7	-	many	CASSFAPSYEQYF	TGCGCCAGCAGCTTTGCCCCCTCCTACGAGCAGTACTTC